Reported below is one T cell receptor beta chain. The data stem from a study of blood T cell repertoires in COVID-19. About the research overall: In each case, the material was cDNA or gDNA derived from T cells, B-cell-depleted T cells, or PBMCs.

Trimming at V came to 4 bases and at J to 2 bases, leaving 2 bases not matched to a gene. The V gene's germline CDR1 is KGHDR and CDR2 SFDVKD. This CDR3 is built from 15 residues. Per the original data handling: Using reference gene primer amplification, nucleated cell counts were estimated. The method was immunoSEQ multiplex PCR; TCRdb's version includes in-frame clones alone and lacks a portion of them. The D gene and trimming were derived from the DNA, and the V and J assignments and clone size from that table. The table lists fewer than 300,000 clones, 80% to 95% of them singletons. This chain connects TRBV24-1 to TRBJ2-1; 9 bases fit TRBD1. Sequencing was performed on PBMCs or T cells enriched from blood (not recorded which). The sequence was obtained from a woman aged 25 to 39 who had recovered from COVID-19. For the CDR3, the DNA is TGTGCCACCAGTGACCGGGACAGGGCCTACAATGAGCAGTTCTTC. It yields the protein CATSDRDRAYNEQFF.